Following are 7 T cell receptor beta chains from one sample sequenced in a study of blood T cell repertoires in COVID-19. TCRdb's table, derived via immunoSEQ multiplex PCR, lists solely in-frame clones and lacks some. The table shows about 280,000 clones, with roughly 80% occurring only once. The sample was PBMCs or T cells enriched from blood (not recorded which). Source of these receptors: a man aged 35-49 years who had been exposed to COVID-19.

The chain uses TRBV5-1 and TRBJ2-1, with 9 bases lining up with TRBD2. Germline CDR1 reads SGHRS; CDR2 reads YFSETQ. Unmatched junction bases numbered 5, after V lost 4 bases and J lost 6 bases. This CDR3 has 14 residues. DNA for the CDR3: TGCGCCAGCAGCCCAGCGGGAGGAGCCAATGAGCAGTTCTTC. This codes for CASSPAGGANEQFF.

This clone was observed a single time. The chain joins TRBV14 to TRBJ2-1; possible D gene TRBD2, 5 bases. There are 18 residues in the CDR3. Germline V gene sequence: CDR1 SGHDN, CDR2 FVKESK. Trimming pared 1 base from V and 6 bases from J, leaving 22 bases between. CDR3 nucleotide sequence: TGTGCCAGCAGCCAAGGAGCGGTCAATTCCCATATTCCCAATGAGCAGTTCTTC. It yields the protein CASSQGAVNSHIPNEQFF.

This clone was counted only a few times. Here the CDR3 reads CASSEKQGRAAYF. CDR3 bases: TGCGCCAGCAGTGAGAAACAGGGGCGCGCGGCGTACTTC. The chain is built from TRBV10-2 and TRBJ2-7, with 7 positions matching TRBD1. CDR1 WSHSY and CDR2 SAAADI come from the germline V gene. This CDR3 is 13 amino acids long. The V and J ends lost 2 bases and 12 bases, in that order; junction bases with no gene match: 10.

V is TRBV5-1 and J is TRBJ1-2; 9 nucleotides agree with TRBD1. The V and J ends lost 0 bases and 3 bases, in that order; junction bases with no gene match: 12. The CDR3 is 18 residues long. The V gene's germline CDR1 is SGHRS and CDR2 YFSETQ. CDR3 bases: TGCGCCAGCAGCTTGGCCCCGCCGGACAGGGGATTACACTATGGCTACACCTTC. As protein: CASSLAPPDRGLHYGYTF.

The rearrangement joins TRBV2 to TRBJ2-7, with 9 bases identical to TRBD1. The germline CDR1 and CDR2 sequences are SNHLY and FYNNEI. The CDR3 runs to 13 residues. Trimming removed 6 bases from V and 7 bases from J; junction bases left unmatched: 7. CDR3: CASSPGTGREQYF. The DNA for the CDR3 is TGTGCCAGCAGCCCTGGGACAGGGAGGGAGCAGTACTTC.

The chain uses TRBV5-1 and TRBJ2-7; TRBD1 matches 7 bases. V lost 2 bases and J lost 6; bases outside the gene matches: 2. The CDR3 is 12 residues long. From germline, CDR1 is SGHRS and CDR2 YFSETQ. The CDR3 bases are TGCGCCAGCAGCTTTTCAGGGGGCGAGCAGTACTTC. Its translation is CASSFSGGEQYF.

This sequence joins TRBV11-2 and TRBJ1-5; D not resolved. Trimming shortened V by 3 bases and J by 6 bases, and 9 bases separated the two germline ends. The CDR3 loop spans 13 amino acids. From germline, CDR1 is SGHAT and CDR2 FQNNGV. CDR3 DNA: TGTGCCAGCAGCTTTCGGGCGGGTCAGCCCCAGCATTTT. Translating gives CASSFRAGQPQHF. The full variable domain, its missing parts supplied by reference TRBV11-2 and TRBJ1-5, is EAGVAQSPRYKIIEKRQSVAFWCNPISGHATLYWYQQILGQGPKLLIQFQNNGVVDDSQLPKDRFSAERLKGVDSTLKIQPAKLEDSAVYLCASSFRAGQPQHFGDGTRLSIL.